This passage covers 12 T cell receptor beta chains from one sample sequenced in a study of human T cells and chemical hapten exposure. TCRdb re-analysed the RACE reads in MiXCR, keeping a single row per CDR3 protein. The top ten hold over 7% of the sample, which has around 380,000 distinct CDR3 sequences, about 5.4% seen once. Indicated time point: pre-sensitization, week 0. Treatment of the sample: therapeutic diphenylcyclopropenone sensitization with weekly scalp DPC. The material was whole blood, obtained in connection with sensitization to the hapten diphenylcyclopropenone (DPC). These receptor sequences come from a woman younger than 30 with alopecia areata. Some clones in this sample may be carry-over from other donors' samples.

This chain uses TRBV28 with TRBJ2-7; no clear D gene. The CDR3 length is 13 residues. V lost 10 bases and J 0 bases, leaving 13 bases between the germline ends. Germline V lookup: CDR1 MDHEN, CDR2 SYDVKM. The CDR3 sequence is CAIRPAVSYEQYF. Here the CDR3 DNA reads TGTGCCATACGTCCGGCAGTCTCCTACGAGCAGTACTTC.

The CDR3 region has the DNA TGTGCCAGCTCACCAACCGGCGGGCCCGAGCAGTACTTC. Its translation is CASSPTGGPEQYF. The rearrangement links TRBV18 to TRBJ2-7, with D maybe TRBD2 (5 bases). V was clipped by 2 bases and J by 6 bases, with 11 bases between them. Germline V gene lookup returns CDR1 KGHSH and CDR2 LQKENI. CDR3 length: 13 amino acids.

This clonotype was observed at least ten times. This rearrangement joins TRBV14 to TRBJ1-1; tentatively, D is TRBD1 (5 bases). Trimming pared 0 bases from V and 11 bases from J, leaving 13 bases between. This CDR3 is built from 13 residues. Germline V gene data show CDR1 as SGHDN and CDR2 as FVKESK. The DNA for the CDR3 is TGTGCCAGCAGCCAAGAATTTGACAGCAGCGCTTTCTTT. This encodes CASSQEFDSSAFF.

This clonotype was seen a handful of times. The chain uses TRBV10-3 and TRBJ1-1, with D tentatively TRBD1 (6 bases). The CDR3 spans 14 residues. The germline CDR1 and CDR2 sequences are ENHRY and SYGVKD. Trimming stripped 4 bases from V and 1 base from J, with 10 bases between. The CDR3 region is CAISAQGRNTEAFF. CDR3 in DNA: TGTGCCATCAGTGCCCAGGGGAGGAACACTGAAGCTTTCTTT.

This clonotype came up many times. The J gene is TRBJ2-7, the V gene TRBV11-1, with D possibly being TRBD1 (6 bases). The V gene lost 2 bases and the J gene lost 5 bases, with 7 bases spanning the gap. The CDR3 loop spans 12 amino acids. The germline V gene encodes CDR1 SGHAT and CDR2 FQDESV (reference sequence). The CDR3 nucleotides read TGTGCCAGCAGCTTAAACAGGGACGAGCAGTACTTC. This encodes CASSLNRDEQYF. The entire variable domain, with the rest obtained from reference TRBV11-1 and TRBJ2-7, is as follows: EAEVAQSPRYKITEKSQAVAFWCDPISGHATLYWYRQILGQGPELLVQFQDESVVDDSQLPKDRFSAERLKGVDSTLKIQPAELGDSAMYLCASSLNRDEQYFGPGTRLTVT.

This clonotype showed up just a few times. The chain uses TRBV3-1 and TRBJ1-1, with D unresolved. V lost 3 bases and J lost 0, with 14 bases in between. Germline lookup yields CDR1 LGHDT and CDR2 YNNKEL (reference sequence). This CDR3 contains 16 residues. As DNA, the CDR3 is TGTGCCAGCAGCCAGGGAGTTACAGCTTTGAACACTGAAGCTTTCTTT. Translation gives CASSQGVTALNTEAFF.

V is TRBV4-3 and J is TRBJ1-1; no clear D. The CDR3 covers 14 residues. Germline V gene lookup returns CDR1 LGHNA and CDR2 YSLEER. V lost 0 bases and J 3 bases, leaving 8 bases between the germline ends. The CDR3 reads CASSQDLWYTEAFF. In nucleotides, the CDR3 is TGCGCCAGCAGCCAAGATCTTTGGTACACTGAAGCTTTCTTT.

This clonotype was seen more than once but under ten times. The chain couples TRBV2 to TRBJ2-3, with TRBD2 matching 9 bases. The germline gives CDR1 SNHLY, CDR2 FYNNEI. The junction had 5 bases not matched to a gene; V was cut back by 2 bases and J by 2 bases. The CDR3 length is 16 residues. Here the CDR3 DNA reads TGTGCCAGCAGTGAATGGGCGGGGGGGTACACAGATACGCAGTATTTT. Protein: CASSEWAGGYTDTQYF.

This clonotype has more than one count but fewer than ten. The V gene is TRBV20-1, the J gene TRBJ1-5, with TRBD1 identical over 7 bases. Germline CDR1 is DFQATT and CDR2 is SNEGSKA (reference sequence). The CDR3 covers 15 residues. The V and J ends lost 5 bases and 0 bases, in that order; junction bases with no gene match: 7. The CDR3 region is CSALDRKNSNQPQHF. CDR3 bases: TGCAGTGCTCTGGACAGGAAGAATAGCAATCAGCCCCAGCATTTT.

This chain connects TRBV7-9 to TRBJ2-3; 9 nucleotides line up with TRBD2. The CDR3 sequence is 16 residues long. The V segment lost 3 bases and the J segment 1 base; nucleotides outside the gene matches: 5. Germline V gene data show CDR1 as SEHNR and CDR2 as FQNEAQ (reference sequence). The CDR3: CASSFSSGGRTDTQYF. CDR3 in DNA: TGTGCCAGCAGCTTCAGTAGCGGGGGACGCACAGATACGCAGTATTTT.

This clonotype was counted between two and nine times. The chain joins TRBV3-1 to TRBJ1-4; unclear D gene. CDR3 length: 11 residues. Per germline, CDR1 LGHDT and CDR2 YNNKEL (reference sequence). V lost 2 bases, J lost 14 bases, and 9 bases lay in between. CDR3 nucleotide sequence: TGTGCCAGCAGCCAATCCCGTGAGCTGTTTTTT. Its translation: CASSQSRELFF.

There are many counts of this clonotype. The CDR3 protein is CASSPLTGAYRNYGYTF. CDR3 nucleotide sequence: TGTGCCAGCAGCCCCCTGACAGGGGCGTACCGGAACTATGGCTACACCTTC. The chain uses TRBV3-1 and TRBJ1-2; 8 bases line up with TRBD1. The CDR3 contains 17 residues. The V segment lost 4 bases and the J segment 2 bases; nucleotides outside the gene matches: 12. Germline CDR1 reads LGHDT; CDR2 reads YNNKEL (reference sequence).